These T cell receptor beta chains were read from a single sample in a study of blood T cell repertoires in COVID-19. This table comes from immunoSEQ multiplex PCR, and its TCRdb copy is limited to in-frame clones, with some not included. Here the sample spans approximately 460,000 clones, 89% being singletons. Sequenced input: peripheral blood. The receptors originated from a man between 18 and 29 years old with COVID-19, enrolled during active disease. Both conserved end residues are part of each CDR3. Fields, in order: J gene, V gene, clone size, CDR3 protein. Only part of the rows carry a size: once, few, many, or a class if the clone is expanded.

TRBJ2-1	TRBV10-3	once	CAISEERGGFNEQFF
TRBJ1-5	TRBV5-5	-	CASSFGVNQPQHF
TRBJ2-1	TRBV2	-	CASSEALGLPNEQFF
TRBJ2-3	TRBV3-1/TRBV3-2	once	CASSLWTRSTDTQYF
TRBJ2-3	TRBV20-1	-	CSASSDRGRTDTQYF
TRBJ2-5	TRBV10-3	once	CAISASGGLGETQYF
TRBJ1-1	TRBV6-6	few	CASRQGTATEAFF
TRBJ1-1	TRBV2	-	CASSEARTGDTEAFF
TRBJ1-1	TRBV4-2	-	CASSQAVGNTEAFF
TRBJ1-5	TRBV6-1	-	CASMRQSDNQPQHF
TRBJ2-1	TRBV5-5	-	CASSLKIRELEQFF
TRBJ2-3	TRBV24-1	-	CATSEPLKPGTKSGTDTQYF